The TCR beta chain described here comes from a study of cytomegalovirus exposure and HLA in healthy donors. Study-level background: Within the Caucasian-associated ancestry cluster were roughly 81% of the roughly 400 genotyped donors.

The PCR made use of 60 Vbeta and 13 Jbeta primers. The repertoire was sequenced with immunoSEQ multiplex PCR; TCRdb's copy has only in-frame clones and lacks some. The sample has 160,000 or so clones, around 80% seen once. The V end was cut by 1 base, the J end by 5 bases, with 5 bases between. This CDR3 contains 12 residues. The germline CDR1 and CDR2 sequences are KGHSH and LQKENI. The receptor's source is a male donor in good health and CMV-seropositive. This rearrangement joins TRBV18 to TRBJ2-5; no reliable D call. What was sequenced was PBMCs. The CDR3 bases are TGTGCCAGCTCACCACTTCTGGAGACCCAGTACTTC. Translated, it gives CASSPLLETQYF.